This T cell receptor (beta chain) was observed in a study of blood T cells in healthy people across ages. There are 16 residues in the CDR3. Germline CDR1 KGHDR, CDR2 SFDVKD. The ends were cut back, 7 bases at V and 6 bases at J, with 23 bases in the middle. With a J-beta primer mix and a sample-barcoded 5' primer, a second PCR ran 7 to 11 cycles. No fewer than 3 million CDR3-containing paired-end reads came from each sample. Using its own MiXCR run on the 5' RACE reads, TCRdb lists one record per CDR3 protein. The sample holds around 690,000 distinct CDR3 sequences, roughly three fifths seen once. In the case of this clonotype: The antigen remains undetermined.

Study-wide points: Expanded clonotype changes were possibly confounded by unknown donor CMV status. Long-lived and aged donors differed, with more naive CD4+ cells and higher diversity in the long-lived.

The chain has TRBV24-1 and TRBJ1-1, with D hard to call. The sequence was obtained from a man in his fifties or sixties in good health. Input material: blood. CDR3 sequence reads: CATRPPEGLVTAEAFF. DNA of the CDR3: TGTGCCACCAGGCCCCCGGAGGGTCTCGTGACGGCTGAAGCTTTCTTT.